This T cell receptor (beta chain) came from a study of T-cell memory formation after mild COVID-19. Overall study results and limits: Clones that contracted from day 15 to 85 had balanced CD4/CD8; later expanders were CD4+ biased.

This CDR3 has 17 amino acids. Germline V gives CDR1 SGHAT, CDR2 FQNNGV. J was trimmed by 2 bases and V by 5 bases; bases with no gene match: 10. 5'RACE, which relied on constant-segment primers, yielded TCR alpha and TCR beta cDNA libraries carrying sample barcodes and UMIs. A single record per CDR3 protein comes from TCRdb applying MiXCR to the 5' RACE reads. The sample lists approximately 500,000 distinct CDR3 sequences; roughly 25% were seen once. On this clonotype: Its target is unknown.

This chain uses TRBV11-2 with TRBJ2-3, with 10 positions matching TRBD2. The TCR was taken from an adult woman who had mild COVID-19 (a few samples of this study predate the infection). Cell type and time point are not known. Sequenced input: PBMCs or a T cell subset sorted from them (not recorded which). This CDR3 reads CASSPLAGGPFTDTQYF. The CDR3 DNA reads as TGTGCCAGCAGCCCTTTAGCGGGAGGCCCCTTCACAGATACGCAGTATTTT.